This passage covers 2 T cell receptor beta chains from one sample sequenced in a study of STAT5B mutations in CD4+ large granular lymphocyte leukemia. Sequenced by immunoSEQ multiplex PCR; TCRdb stores in-frame clones only, minus some. The profile shows approximately 21,000 clones, 79% of them singletons. Sequences were obtained from CD4+ T cells from blood buffy coats. Receptors originate from a human donor in good health.

J is TRBJ1-1 and V is TRBV14; TRBD1 might be the D (5 bases). The CDR3 runs to 16 residues. The V and J ends lost 4 bases and 5 bases respectively, with 20 bases between them. Germline V gives CDR1 SGHDN, CDR2 FVKESK. Here the CDR3 DNA reads TGTGCCAGCAGCCCCTTAGGAGCAGGGTCTCGGACTGAAGCTTTCTTT. It codes for CASSPLGAGSRTEAFF.

Of note for this clone: One end of the junction varies from germline; a read error may be responsible. The same CDR3 can be traced to other DNA sequences in this sample. This sequence joins TRBV5-6 and TRBJ2-3; 12 bases are shared with TRBD1. There are 15 residues in the CDR3. Germline lookup yields CDR1 SGHDT and CDR2 YYEEEE. The CDR3 DNA sequence: TGCGCCAGCAGCTCCGGGACAGGGGGCGGGGATACGCAGTATTTT. Protein sequence: CASSSGTGGGDTQYF. The variable domain in full, completed from reference TRBV5-6 and TRBJ2-3, reads DAGVTQSPTHLIKTRGQQVTLRCSPKSGHDTVSWYQQALGQGPQFIFQYYEEEERQRGNFPDRFSGHQFPNYSSELNVNALLLGDSALYLCASSSGTGGGDTQYFGPGTRLTVL.